The sequence of this T cell receptor (beta chain) was determined in a study of T cells expressing NK-cell markers. Study-level background: Each TCR beta repertoire originated in sorted T cells that were CD3+CD56+NKG2C+, CD3+CD56+NKG2C- or CD3+CD56-NKG2C+. Within the sequenced cohort of eight donors, seven exhibited HCMV seropositivity and one was seronegative.

For TCR beta, cDNA was produced by 5'RACE template switching with UMIs. Using the 5' RACE reads, TCRdb records one entry per CDR3 protein without DNA. The clone table shows roughly 430,000 distinct CDR3 sequences, with the ten largest holding 7.3%. Study-wide findings and caveats: In 5 to 7 donors, dominant NKG2C+ clonotypes were roughly 1.0-7.0% of CD8+ T cells.

A note on this clonotype: The antigen remains unidentified.

The sequenced material came from blood T cells: a sorted CD56 or NKG2C T cell subset, CD4+ or CD8+ T cells, or bulk PBMC T cells (not recorded which). The receptor was isolated from a woman aged 18-70 years in good health.

The CDR3 reads CASSLKEKLFF. The V call is TRBV12-3 or TRBV12-4, the J call TRBJ1-4. The CDR3 is 11 amino acids.